The 10 T cell receptor beta chains below all came from one sample that was sequenced in a study of T cells after posttransplantation cyclophosphamide. Libraries were prepared by immunoSEQ multiplex PCR; TCRdb keeps only in-frame clonotypes and omits some of them. The sample lists around 43,000 clones; 92% were seen once. The sequencing sample was made of PBMCs. The receptors were sampled from a woman aged 45-59 years in good health and a related stem cell transplant donor.

The rearrangement joins TRBV6-1 to TRBJ1-2, with 8 bases fitting TRBD1. Trimming cost V 5 bases and J 3 bases; bases outside gene matches: 8. CDR3 length: 15 residues. CDR1 is MNHNS and CDR2 is SASEGT in the germline V gene. The DNA of the CDR3 is TGTGCCAGCAGTCCTCGACAGGGGACGGACTATGGCTACACCTTC. It translates to CASSPRQGTDYGYTF.

This chain joins TRBV7-9 and TRBJ2-5; 9 bases fit TRBD1. The CDR3 contains 15 residues. V trimming: 5 bases; J trimming: 1 base; junction bases outside the gene matches: 5. Per germline, CDR1 SEHNR and CDR2 FQNEAQ (reference sequence). DNA for the CDR3: TGTGCCAGCAGCCCCGACAGGGGGGTCCAAGAGACCCAGTACTTC. Its translation is CASSPDRGVQETQYF. The full variable domain, in which reference TRBV7-9 and TRBJ2-5 provide the parts outside the CDR3, is DTGVSQNPRHKITKRGQNVTFRCDPISEHNRLYWYRQTLGQGPEFLTYFQNEAQLEKSRLLSDRFSAERPKGSFSTLEIQRTEQGDSAMYLCASSPDRGVQETQYFGPGTRLLVL.

V and J are TRBV11-3 and TRBJ2-3; D unclear. V lost 1 base and J 0 bases, leaving 11 bases between the germline ends. Germline loops: CDR1 SGHNT, CDR2 YENEEA. The CDR3 length is 16 residues. The CDR3 DNA sequence: TGTGCCAGCAGCTTAGGTCCGACAAAGAGCACAGATACGCAGTATTTT. Translation: CASSLGPTKSTDTQYF.

In nucleotides, the CDR3 is TGTGCCAGCAGCATCGACAGCTACGAGCAGTACTTC. It is translated as CASSIDSYEQYF. This chain joins TRBV5-4 and TRBJ2-7, with D perhaps matching TRBD1 (5 bases). The CDR3 sequence is 12 residues long. Trimming cost V 4 bases and J 3 bases, with 8 bases left between them. Germline CDR1 and CDR2: SGHNT and YYREEE (reference sequence).

The CDR3 sequence: CASSLEGGRDTEAFF. The CDR3 bases are TGTGCCAGCAGCTTGGAAGGGGGAAGGGACACTGAAGCTTTCTTT. J is TRBJ1-1 and V is TRBV5-4; possibly TRBD1 for D (6 bases). CDR1 SGHNT and CDR2 YYREEE come from the germline V gene (reference sequence). The CDR3 loop spans 15 amino acids. V gave up 0 bases and J gave up 3 bases, with 12 bases separating them.

The chain combines TRBV14 with TRBJ2-2; tentatively, D is TRBD2 (5 bases). Looked up from germline, CDR1 is SGHDN and CDR2 is FVKESK. Trimming took 0 bases from V and 7 from J, leaving 15 bases between them. The CDR3 has 16 residues. The CDR3 spells CASSQESAVQFGELFF. DNA for the CDR3: TGTGCCAGCAGCCAAGAATCAGCGGTACAATTCGGGGAGCTGTTTTTT.

V and J are TRBV5-1 and TRBJ1-1; D is possibly TRBD1 (5 bases). Trimming shortened V by 4 bases and J by 0 bases, and 13 bases separated the two germline ends. CDR3 length: 15 residues. Germline V gene sequence: CDR1 SGHRS, CDR2 YFSETQ. This chain's CDR3 is CASSPAGGLNTEAFF. CDR3 DNA: TGCGCCAGCAGCCCCGCCGGGGGATTGAACACTGAAGCTTTCTTT.

The chain has TRBV30 and TRBJ1-3; D is unclear. Trimming removed 4 bases at V and 0 bases at J, with 10 bases between. Germline V CDR1 and CDR2: GTSNPN, SVGIG (reference sequence). The CDR3 contains 14 residues. CDR3 DNA sequence: TGTGCCTGGACCTACGCCGGCTCTGGAAACACCATATATTTT. Encoded protein: CAWTYAGSGNTIYF. Based on the CDR3 plus reference TRBV30 and TRBJ1-3, the full variable domain is SQTIHQWPATLVQPVGSPLSLECTVEGTSNPNLYWYRQAAGRGLQLLFYSVGIGQISSEVPQNLSASRPQDRQFILSSKKLLLSDSGFYLCAWTYAGSGNTIYFGEGSWLTVV.

The rearrangement joins TRBV25-1 to TRBJ2-1, with a possible D match to TRBD2 (6 bases). Looked up from germline, CDR1 is MGHDK and CDR2 is SYGVNS. V gave up 3 bases and J gave up 4 bases, with 10 bases separating them. The CDR3 spans 14 residues. CDR3 in DNA: TGTGCCAGCAGTGATTTGAGCGGGTACAATGAGCAGTTCTTC. Translated: CASSDLSGYNEQFF.

The count of this clone is one. The sample carries other DNA sequences with the same CDR3. This chain uses TRBV5-1 with TRBJ1-1; D is perhaps TRBD1 (6 bases). The CDR3 contains 15 residues. Germline CDR1 is SGHRS and CDR2 is YFSETQ. Deletions cut 0 bases from V and 4 bases from J, with 13 bases between. This chain's CDR3 is CASSLGAGVGTEAFF. DNA of the CDR3: TGCGCCAGCAGCTTGGGGGCAGGGGTAGGCACTGAAGCTTTCTTT.